This TCR beta chain was obtained from a study of cytomegalovirus exposure and HLA in healthy donors. Study conclusions and caveats: TCR beta V segments were, for the most part, productive about 87% or about 30% of the time in an earlier analysis. Fewer N-insertions (relative to the approximately 670-donor mean) were reportedly seen in an Asian-associated ancestry cluster in a later analysis.

The germline CDR1 and CDR2 sequences are LGHNA and YSLEER. The CDR3 is made up of 15 amino acids. J gave up 3 bases and V 2 bases, and 1 base lay outside the gene matches. A word on this clone: Its antigen is undetermined.

The PCR made use of 60 Vbeta and 13 Jbeta primers. The protocol was immunoSEQ multiplex PCR, while the TCRdb copy is restricted to in-frame clones and leaves out a portion. The sample holds 160,000 or so clones, almost 80% seen once. The TCR originated in a woman aged 45-65 years in good health and CMV-seronegative. This rearrangement joins TRBV4-3 to TRBJ2-7; 13 positions agree with TRBD2. Sequences were obtained from PBMCs. CDR3 nucleotide sequence: TGCGCCAGCAGCCAATGGACTAGCGGGAGCTACGAGCAGTACTTC. Translation gives CASSQWTSGSYEQYF.